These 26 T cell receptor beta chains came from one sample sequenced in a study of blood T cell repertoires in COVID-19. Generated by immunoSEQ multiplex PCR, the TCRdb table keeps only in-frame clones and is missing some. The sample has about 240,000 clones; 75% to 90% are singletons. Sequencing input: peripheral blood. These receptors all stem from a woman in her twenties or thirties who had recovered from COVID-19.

The CDR3 DNA sequence: TGTGCCACCAGCAGAGTTTTTGATCGGGGGTCTCAAGAGACCCAGTACTTC. It is translated as CATSRVFDRGSQETQYF. This sequence joins TRBV15 and TRBJ2-5, with D maybe TRBD2 (6 bases). Trimming removed 1 base at V and 2 bases at J, with 17 bases between. The CDR3 is 17 residues long. Germline V gene sequence: CDR1 LNHNV, CDR2 YYDKDF (reference sequence). Full variable domain (outside the CDR3, taken from reference TRBV15 and TRBJ2-5): DAMVIQNPRYQVTQFGKPVTLSCSQTLNHNVMYWYQQKSSQAPKLLFHYYDKDFNNEADTPDNFQSRRPNTSFCFLDIRSPGLGDTAMYLCATSRVFDRGSQETQYFGPGTRLLVL.

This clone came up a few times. The DNA for the CDR3 is TGCGCCAGCAGCTTGGCCCTAGCGGGGGATGGCGGGGAGCTGTTTTTT. It specifies CASSLALAGDGGELFF. The chain employs TRBV5-1 and TRBJ2-2; 10 nucleotides agree with TRBD2. This CDR3 contains 16 residues. Germline V lookup: CDR1 SGHRS, CDR2 YFSETQ. V lost 0 bases, J lost 7 bases, and 6 bases stayed unmatched.

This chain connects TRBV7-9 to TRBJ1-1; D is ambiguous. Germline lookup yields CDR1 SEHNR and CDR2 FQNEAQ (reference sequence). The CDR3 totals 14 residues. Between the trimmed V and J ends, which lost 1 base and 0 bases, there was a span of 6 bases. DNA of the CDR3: TGTGCCAGCAGCTTAGGTTCAGTGAACACTGAAGCTTTCTTT. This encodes CASSLGSVNTEAFF.

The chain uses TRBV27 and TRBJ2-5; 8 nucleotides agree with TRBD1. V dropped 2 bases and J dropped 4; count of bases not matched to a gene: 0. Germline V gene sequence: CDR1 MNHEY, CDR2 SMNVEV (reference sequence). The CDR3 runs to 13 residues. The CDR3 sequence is CASSLGTGETQYF. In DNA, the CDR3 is TGTGCCAGCAGTTTAGGGACAGGAGAGACCCAGTACTTC.

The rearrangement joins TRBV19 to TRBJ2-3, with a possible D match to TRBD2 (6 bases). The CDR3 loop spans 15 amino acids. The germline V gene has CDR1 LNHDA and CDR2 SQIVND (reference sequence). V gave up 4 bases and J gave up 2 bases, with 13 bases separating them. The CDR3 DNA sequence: TGTGCCAGTAGTAGCTCCGGACTAATCACAGATACGCAGTATTTT. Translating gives CASSSSGLITDTQYF.

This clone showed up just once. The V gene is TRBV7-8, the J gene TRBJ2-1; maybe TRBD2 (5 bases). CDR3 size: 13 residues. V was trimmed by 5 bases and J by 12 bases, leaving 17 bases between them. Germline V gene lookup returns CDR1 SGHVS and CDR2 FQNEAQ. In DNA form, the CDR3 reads TGTGCCAGCAGCAATAGTAACCCTAGCATGCAGTTCTTC. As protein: CASSNSNPSMQFF.

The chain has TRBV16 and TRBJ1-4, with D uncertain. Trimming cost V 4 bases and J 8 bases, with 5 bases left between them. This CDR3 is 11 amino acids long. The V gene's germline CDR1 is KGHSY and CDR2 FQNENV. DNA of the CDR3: TGTGCCAGCAGCCCGGGGGAAAAACTGTTTTTT. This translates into CASSPGEKLFF.

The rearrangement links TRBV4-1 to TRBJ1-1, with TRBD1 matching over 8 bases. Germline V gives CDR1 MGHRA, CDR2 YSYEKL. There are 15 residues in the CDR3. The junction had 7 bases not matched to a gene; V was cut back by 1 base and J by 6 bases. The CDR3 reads CASSQATGGGSEAFF. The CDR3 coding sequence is TGCGCCAGCAGCCAAGCCACAGGGGGAGGATCTGAAGCTTTCTTT.

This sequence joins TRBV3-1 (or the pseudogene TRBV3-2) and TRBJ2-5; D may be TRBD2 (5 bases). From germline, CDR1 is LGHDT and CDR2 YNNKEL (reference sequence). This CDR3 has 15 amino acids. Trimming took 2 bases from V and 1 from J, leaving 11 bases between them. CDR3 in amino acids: CASSQYNRGQETQYF. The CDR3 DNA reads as TGTGCCAGCAGCCAATACAACCGGGGCCAAGAGACCCAGTACTTC.

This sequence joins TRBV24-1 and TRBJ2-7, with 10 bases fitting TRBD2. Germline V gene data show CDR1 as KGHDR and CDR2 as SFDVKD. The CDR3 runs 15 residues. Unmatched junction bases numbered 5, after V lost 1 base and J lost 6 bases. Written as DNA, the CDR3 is TGTGCCACCAGTGATTTAAAGCGGGGGGGCCGCGAGCAGTACTTC. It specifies CATSDLKRGGREQYF.

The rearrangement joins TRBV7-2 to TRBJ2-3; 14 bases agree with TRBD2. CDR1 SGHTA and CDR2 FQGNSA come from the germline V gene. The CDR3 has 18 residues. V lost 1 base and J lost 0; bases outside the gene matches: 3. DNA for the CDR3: TGTGCCAGCAGCTTAGGGACTAGCGGGGGGTGGAGCACAGATACGCAGTATTTT. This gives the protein CASSLGTSGGWSTDTQYF.

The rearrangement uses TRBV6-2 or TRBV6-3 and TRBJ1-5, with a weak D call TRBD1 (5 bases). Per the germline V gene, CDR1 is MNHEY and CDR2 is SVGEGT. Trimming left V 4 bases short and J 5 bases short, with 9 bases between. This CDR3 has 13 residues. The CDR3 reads CASSSPGYQPQHF. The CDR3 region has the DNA TGTGCCAGCAGTTCGCCAGGGTATCAGCCCCAGCATTTT.

CDR3 nucleotide sequence: TGTGCCAGCAGCTTAGTCAGGCAGGGTCGAATAGACAATGAGCAGTTCTTC. It encodes CASSLVRQGRIDNEQFF. The chain combines TRBV11-2 with TRBJ2-1; a possible D gene is TRBD1 (5 bases). V was cut by 1 base and J by 5 bases, with 18 bases left in between. This CDR3 spans 17 amino acids. The germline gives CDR1 SGHAT, CDR2 FQNNGV.

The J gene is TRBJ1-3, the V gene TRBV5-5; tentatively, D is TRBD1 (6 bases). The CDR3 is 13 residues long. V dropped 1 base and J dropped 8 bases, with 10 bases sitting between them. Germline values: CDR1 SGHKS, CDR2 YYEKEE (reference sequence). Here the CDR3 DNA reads TGTGCCAGCAGCTTGACCAGGGGATACACCATATATTTT. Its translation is CASSLTRGYTIYF.

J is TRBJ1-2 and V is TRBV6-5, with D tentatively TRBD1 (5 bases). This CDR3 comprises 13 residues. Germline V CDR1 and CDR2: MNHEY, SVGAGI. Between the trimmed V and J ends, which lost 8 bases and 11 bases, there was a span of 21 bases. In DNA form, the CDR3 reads TGTGCCAGCTGCGACCTTCCGGGGGGTGGTTACACCTTC. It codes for CASCDLPGGGYTF.

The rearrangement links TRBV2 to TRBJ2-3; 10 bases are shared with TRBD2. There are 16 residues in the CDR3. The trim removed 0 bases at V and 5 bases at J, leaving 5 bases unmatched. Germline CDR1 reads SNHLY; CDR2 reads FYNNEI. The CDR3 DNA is TGTGCCAGCAGTGAAGCAAGCGGGGGGGCGAGAGATACGCAGTATTTT. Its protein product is CASSEASGGARDTQYF.

The CDR3 DNA follows: TGTGCCGGGGGAGGACAGGGCGGCTTGGAGACCCAGTACTTC. Translated, it gives CAGGGQGGLETQYF. The chain is built from TRBV30 and TRBJ2-5; 8 bases fit TRBD1. Germline-derived CDR1 and CDR2 are GTSNPN and SVGIG (reference sequence). There are 14 residues in the CDR3. V trimming: 8 bases; J trimming: 5 bases; junction bases outside the gene matches: 13.

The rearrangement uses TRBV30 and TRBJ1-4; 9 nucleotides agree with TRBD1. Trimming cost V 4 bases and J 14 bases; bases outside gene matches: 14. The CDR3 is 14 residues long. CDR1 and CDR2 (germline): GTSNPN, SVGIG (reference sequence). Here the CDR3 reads CAWNRGTGPQGLFF. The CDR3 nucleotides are TGTGCCTGGAATCGCGGGACAGGGCCCCAGGGGCTGTTTTTT.

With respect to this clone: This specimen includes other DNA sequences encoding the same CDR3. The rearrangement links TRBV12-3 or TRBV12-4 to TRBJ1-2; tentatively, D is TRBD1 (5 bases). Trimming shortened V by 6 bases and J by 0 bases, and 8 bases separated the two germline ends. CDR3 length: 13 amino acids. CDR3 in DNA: TGTGCCAGCAGCGGGACTGCTAACTATGGCTACACCTTC. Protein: CASSGTANYGYTF.

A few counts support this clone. DNA for the CDR3: TGTGCCAGCGAAGACAGGGAGTATGGCTACACCTTC. Protein sequence: CASEDREYGYTF. The chain joins TRBV28 to TRBJ1-2; TRBD1 matches 7 bases. V trimming: 8 bases; J trimming: 5 bases; junction bases outside the gene matches: 5. Germline loops: CDR1 MDHEN, CDR2 SYDVKM. The CDR3 sequence is 12 residues long.

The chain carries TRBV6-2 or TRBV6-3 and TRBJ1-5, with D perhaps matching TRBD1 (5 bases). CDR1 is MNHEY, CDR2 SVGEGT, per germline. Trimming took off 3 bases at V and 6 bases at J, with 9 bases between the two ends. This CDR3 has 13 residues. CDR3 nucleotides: TGTGCCAGCAGTTATGAGACAGTTCAGCCCCAGCATTTT. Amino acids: CASSYETVQPQHF.

CDR3 nucleotide sequence: TGTGCCAGCAGCCAGGGGGGAGGGGGTAGTTCACCCCTCCACTTT. It yields the protein CASSQGGGGSSPLHF. This chain connects TRBV4-2 to TRBJ1-6, with D possibly being TRBD1 (6 bases). Trimming cost V 3 bases and J 9 bases, with 15 bases left between them. Germline values: CDR1 LGHNA, CDR2 YNFKEQ. This CDR3 is built from 15 residues.

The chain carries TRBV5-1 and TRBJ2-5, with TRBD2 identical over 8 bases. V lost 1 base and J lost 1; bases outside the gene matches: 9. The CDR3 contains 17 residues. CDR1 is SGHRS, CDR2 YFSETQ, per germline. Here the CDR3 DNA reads TGCGCCAGCAGCTTGTCAGGAATAGCGGGACCCCAAGAGACCCAGTACTTC. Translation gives CASSLSGIAGPQETQYF.

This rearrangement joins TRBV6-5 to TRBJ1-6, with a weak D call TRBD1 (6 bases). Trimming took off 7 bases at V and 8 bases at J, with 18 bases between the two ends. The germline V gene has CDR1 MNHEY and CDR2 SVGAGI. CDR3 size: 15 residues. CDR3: CASTETRGWDSPLHF. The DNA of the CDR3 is TGTGCCAGCACCGAAACCAGGGGCTGGGATTCACCCCTCCACTTT.

CDR3 sequence reads: CASSFGDSAGGYTF. The CDR3 region has the DNA TGTGCCAGCAGTTTTGGCGACAGTGCCGGCGGCTACACCTTC. The chain carries TRBV28 and TRBJ1-2, with a tentative D call TRBD1 (5 bases). V gave up 3 bases and J gave up 8 bases, with 16 bases separating them. Looked up from germline, CDR1 is MDHEN and CDR2 is SYDVKM. The CDR3 runs 14 residues.

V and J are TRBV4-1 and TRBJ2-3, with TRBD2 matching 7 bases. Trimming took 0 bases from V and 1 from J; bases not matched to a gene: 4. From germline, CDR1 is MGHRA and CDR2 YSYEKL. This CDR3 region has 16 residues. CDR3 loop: CASSQDQAGGTDTQYF. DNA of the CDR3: TGCGCCAGCAGCCAAGATCAGGCGGGGGGCACAGATACGCAGTATTTT.